The following is a TCR beta chain sequence with its context. The antigen is unknown. Assay execution took place at the deep level. Every subset had its genomic DNA shared out evenly among several immunoSEQ plates. Unsorted PBMC replicate PCRs drew on roughly 300 ng DNA, representing tens of thousands of T cell genomes. Clones were read by immunoSEQ multiplex PCR, and TCRdb kept only the in-frame ones, dropping some. The data hold about 490,000 clones, with 70% to 85% observed a single time. This entry belongs to a study of shared clonotypes between healthy human individuals. Germline V gene lookup returns CDR1 SGHRS and CDR2 YFSETQ. The CDR3 totals 14 residues. The J segment lost 5 bases and the V segment lost 7 bases, leaving 8 bases of the junction unmatched. Study-level results: Limited genetic and exposure-history diversity came from having few donors.

The sequenced material came from PBMCs. This sequence joins TRBV5-1 and TRBJ2-7, with 11 bases that match TRBD1. The sequence came from a woman aged 40 to 50 in good health. Some clones in this sample may be carry-over from other donors' samples. CDR3 DNA: TGCGCCAGCGCAAGGACAGGGGGCGCGGACGAGCAGTACTTC. Amino acids: CASARTGGADEQYF.